The sequence of this T cell receptor (beta chain) was determined in a study of cytomegalovirus exposure and HLA in healthy donors. From germline, CDR1 is MNHNS and CDR2 SASEGT. This CDR3 spans 14 amino acids. V was trimmed by 7 bases and J by 5 bases, leaving 12 bases between them. The PCR made use of 60 Vbeta and 13 Jbeta primers. The method was immunoSEQ multiplex PCR; TCRdb's version includes in-frame clones alone and lacks a portion of them. The data contain approximately 110,000 clones, 77% of them singletons. Sequenced sample: PBMCs. The receptor's source is a woman between 40 and 55 years old in good health and CMV-seropositive. This chain joins TRBV6-1 and TRBJ1-6, with D unresolved. In DNA form, the CDR3 reads TGTGCCAGCAAAGGACTGTCGGATAATTCACCCCTCCACTTT. It yields the protein CASKGLSDNSPLHF.